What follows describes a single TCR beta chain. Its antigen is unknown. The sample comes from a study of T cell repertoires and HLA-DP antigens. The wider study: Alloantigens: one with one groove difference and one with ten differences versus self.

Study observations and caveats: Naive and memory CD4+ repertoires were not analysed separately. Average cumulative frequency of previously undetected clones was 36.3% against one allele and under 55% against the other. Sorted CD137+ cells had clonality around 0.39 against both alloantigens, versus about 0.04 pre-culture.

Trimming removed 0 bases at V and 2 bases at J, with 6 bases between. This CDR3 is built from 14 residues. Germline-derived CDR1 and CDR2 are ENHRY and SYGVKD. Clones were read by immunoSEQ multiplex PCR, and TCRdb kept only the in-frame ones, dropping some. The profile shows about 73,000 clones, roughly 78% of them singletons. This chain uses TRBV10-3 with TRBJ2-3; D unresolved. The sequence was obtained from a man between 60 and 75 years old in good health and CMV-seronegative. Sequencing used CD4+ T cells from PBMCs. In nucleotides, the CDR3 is TGTGCCATCAGTGAGTCTGCTAACACAGATACGCAGTATTTT. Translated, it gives CAISESANTDTQYF.